Reported below is one T cell receptor beta chain. Its specificity is unknown. For repertoire sequencing, the TCR beta CDR3 regions were amplified from RNA transcripts. Second-round multiplex PCR came after a first-round RT-PCR that employed HTBI primers. A single record per CDR3 protein comes from TCRdb applying MiXCR to the multiplex PCR reads. The repertoire holds 600,000 to 950,000 distinct CDR3 sequences, 35% to 50% seen once, with about 40% in the top ten. The data were taken from a study of Graves' ophthalmopathy and Graves' hyperthyroidism. Study-wide background: Specimen type is peripheral blood, obtained at initial diagnosis before any treatment.

General observations from the study: Also, most clonotypes expanded in the thyroid above 0.001 frequency appeared in blood. Distinction of ophthalmopathy from stable hyperthyroidism by a 13-signature model reached nearly 90% sensitivity and 75% to 84% specificity.

The sequenced sample was peripheral blood. This sequence originates from an adult man with Graves' ophthalmopathy.

This CDR3 reads CSVEEGTGSGYTF. CDR3 DNA: TGCAGCGTTGAAGAAGGGACAGGGAGTGGCTACACCTTC. This chain joins TRBV29-1 and TRBJ1-2; TRBD1 matches 9 bases. CDR1 and CDR2 from the germline V gene are SQVTM and ANQGSEA. The V and J ends lost 0 bases and 7 bases, in that order; junction bases with no gene match: 3. The CDR3 totals 13 residues.